This entry lists 6 T cell receptor beta chains sequenced from one sample in a study of PD-L1 blockade in urothelial cancer. The repertoire was sequenced with immunoSEQ multiplex PCR; TCRdb's copy has only in-frame clones and lacks some. The profile shows about 100,000 clones, 91% of them singletons. This specimen consisted of PBMCs, obtained around atezolizumab (anti-PD-L1) treatment. The source of these receptors is a woman over 75 with urothelial cancer.

V and J are TRBV6-1 and TRBJ1-2; 7 bases match TRBD1. Looked up from germline, CDR1 is MNHNS and CDR2 is SASEGT. The ends lost 8 bases at V and 3 bases at J; junction bases unmatched: 6. The CDR3 extends over 13 amino acids. The CDR3 DNA follows: TGTGCCAGCGCCTTGGGACAGTACTATGGCTACACCTTC. It codes for CASALGQYYGYTF.

This sequence joins TRBV5-5 and TRBJ1-1, with D unclear. Germline CDR1 and CDR2: SGHKS and YYEKEE (reference sequence). The germline V and J ends were trimmed by 0 bases and 13 bases, with 19 bases remaining between them. CDR3 length equals 14 residues. CDR3 DNA sequence: TGTGCCAGCAGCTTGGGGGCAACTCTCCCATTGGGTTTCTTT. This sequence encodes CASSLGATLPLGFF. Drawing the rest from reference TRBV5-5 and TRBJ1-1, the complete variable domain is DAGVTQSPTHLIKTRGQQVTLRCSPISGHKSVSWYQQVLGQGPQFIFQYYEKEERGRGNFPDRFSARQFPNYSSELNVNALLLGDSALYLCASSLGATLPLGFFGQGTRLTVV.

V gene TRBV20-1 combines with J gene TRBJ1-1, with D perhaps TRBD1 (5 bases). Germline CDR1 reads DFQATT; CDR2 reads SNEGSKA (reference sequence). The V end lost 6 bases, the J end lost 10 bases, and 15 bases lay between the germline ends. The CDR3 length is 11 residues. CDR3 sequence: CSAETRGTAFF. The CDR3 DNA reads TGCAGTGCGGAAACGCGGGGCACAGCTTTCTTT.

V gene TRBV19 combines with J gene TRBJ2-6; no clear D. There are 14 residues in the CDR3. In germline, CDR1 is LNHDA, CDR2 SQIVND (reference sequence). V was trimmed by 5 bases and J by 3 bases, leaving 8 bases between them. The CDR3 spells CASSPIDGANVLTF. As DNA, the CDR3 is TGTGCCAGTAGTCCAATAGATGGGGCCAACGTCCTGACTTTC. Supplemented by reference TRBV19 and TRBJ2-6, the full variable domain reads DGGITQSPKYLFRKEGQNVTLSCEQNLNHDAMYWYRQDPGQGLRLIYYSQIVNDFQKGDIAEGYSVSREKKESFPLTVTSAQKNPTAFYLCASSPIDGANVLTFGAGSRLTVL.

This clone was counted between two and nine times. This chain uses TRBV29-1 with TRBJ1-5, with D maybe TRBD1 (5 bases). The CDR3 covers 13 residues. Trimming shortened V by 4 bases and J by 3 bases, and 10 bases separated the two germline ends. Germline V gene sequence: CDR1 SQVTM, CDR2 ANQGSEA. This CDR3 is CSVVQGLNQPQHF. The CDR3 DNA is TGCAGCGTTGTGCAGGGCCTCAATCAGCCCCAGCATTTT.

The genes are TRBV7-3 and TRBJ2-2, with a tentative D call TRBD2 (6 bases). V lost 4 bases and J lost 7, with 16 bases in between. CDR3 length: 15 residues. Germline assignment: CDR1 SGHTA and CDR2 FQGTGA. The CDR3 coding sequence is TGTGCCAGCAGCTCCTCGGGAGATCGGGACGGGGAGCTGTTTTTT. Translated: CASSSSGDRDGELFF.